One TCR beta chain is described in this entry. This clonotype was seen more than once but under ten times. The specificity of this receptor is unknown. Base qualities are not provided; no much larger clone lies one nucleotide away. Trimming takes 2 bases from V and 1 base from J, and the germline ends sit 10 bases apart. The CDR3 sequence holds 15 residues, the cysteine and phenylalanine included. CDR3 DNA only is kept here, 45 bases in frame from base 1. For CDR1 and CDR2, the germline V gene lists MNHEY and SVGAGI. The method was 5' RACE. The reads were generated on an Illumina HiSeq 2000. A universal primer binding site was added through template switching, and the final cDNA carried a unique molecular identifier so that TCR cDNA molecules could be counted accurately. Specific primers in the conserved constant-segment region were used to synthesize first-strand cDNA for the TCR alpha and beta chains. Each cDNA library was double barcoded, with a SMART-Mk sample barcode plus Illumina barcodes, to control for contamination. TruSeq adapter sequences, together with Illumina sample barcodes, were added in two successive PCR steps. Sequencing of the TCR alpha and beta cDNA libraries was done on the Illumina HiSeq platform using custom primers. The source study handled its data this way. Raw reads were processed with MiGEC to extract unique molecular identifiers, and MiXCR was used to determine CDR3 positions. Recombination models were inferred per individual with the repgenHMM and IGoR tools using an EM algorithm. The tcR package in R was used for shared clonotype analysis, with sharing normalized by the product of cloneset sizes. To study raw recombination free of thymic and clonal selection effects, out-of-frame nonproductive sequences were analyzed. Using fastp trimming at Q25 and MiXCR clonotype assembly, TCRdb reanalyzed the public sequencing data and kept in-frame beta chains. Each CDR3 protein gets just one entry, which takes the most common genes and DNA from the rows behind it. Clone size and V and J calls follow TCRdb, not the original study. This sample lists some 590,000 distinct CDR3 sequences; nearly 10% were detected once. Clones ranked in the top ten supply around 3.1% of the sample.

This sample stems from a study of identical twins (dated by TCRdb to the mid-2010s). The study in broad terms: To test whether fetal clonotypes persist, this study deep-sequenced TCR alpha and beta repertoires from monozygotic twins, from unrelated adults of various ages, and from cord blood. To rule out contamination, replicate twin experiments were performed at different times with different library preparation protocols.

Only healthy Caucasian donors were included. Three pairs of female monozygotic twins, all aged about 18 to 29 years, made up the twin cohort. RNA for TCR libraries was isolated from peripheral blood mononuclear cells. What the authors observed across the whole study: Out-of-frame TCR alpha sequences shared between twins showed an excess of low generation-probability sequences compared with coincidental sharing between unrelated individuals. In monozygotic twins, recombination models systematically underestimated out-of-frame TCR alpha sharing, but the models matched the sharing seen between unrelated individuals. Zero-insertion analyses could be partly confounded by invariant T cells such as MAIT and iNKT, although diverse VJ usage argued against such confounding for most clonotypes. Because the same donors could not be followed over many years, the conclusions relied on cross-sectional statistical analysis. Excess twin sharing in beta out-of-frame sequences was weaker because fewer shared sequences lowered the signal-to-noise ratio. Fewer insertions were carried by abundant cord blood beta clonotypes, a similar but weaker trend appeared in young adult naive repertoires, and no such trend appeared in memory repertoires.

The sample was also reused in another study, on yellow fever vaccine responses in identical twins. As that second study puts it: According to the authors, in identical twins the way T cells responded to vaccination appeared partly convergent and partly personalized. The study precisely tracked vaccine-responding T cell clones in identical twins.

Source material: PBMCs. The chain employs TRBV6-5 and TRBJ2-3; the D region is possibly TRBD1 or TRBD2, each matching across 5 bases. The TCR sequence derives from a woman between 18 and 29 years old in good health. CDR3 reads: CASSYGDDGTDTQYF. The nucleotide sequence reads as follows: TGTGCCAGCAGTTACGGGGACGACGGCACAGATACGCAGTATTTT.